Listed below are T cell receptor beta chains from one sample, sequenced in a study of shared clonotypes between healthy human individuals. Data came from immunoSEQ multiplex PCR; TCRdb stores just in-frame clones and leaves some out. The sample contains 2 million to 2.5 million clones, almost 96% of which appear only once. The material sequenced was naive CD4+ T cells sorted from blood. The receptors shown here come from a man between 18 and 29 years old in good health. Both conserved end residues are part of each CDR3. D genes are given only for firm matches. A row's size may be missing; if present it is once, few, many or a size class.

-,TRBV21-1,-,21,TRBJ1-5,TGTGCCAGCAGCAAAGATCACAGGGGGCCACGCCAGCACGGGTGCAATCAGCCCCAGCATTTT,CASSKDHRGPRQHGCNQPQHF
-,TRBV5-1,-,14,TRBJ2-2,TGCGCCAGCAGCTTGGTTCTTTACACCGGGGAGCTGTTTTTT,CASSLVLYTGELFF
-,TRBV29-1,TRBD2,19,TRBJ2-4,TGCAGCGTGACAGGGAATGGGCTAGCGGGAGGGCTTGCCAAAAACATTCAGTACTTC,CSVTGNGLAGGLAKNIQYF
-,TRBV13,-,15,TRBJ1-1,TGTGCCAGCAGCAGGGGGGACCGGATTAACACTGAAGCTTTCTTT,CASSRGDRINTEAFF
-,TRBV5-6,-,10,TRBJ2-3,TGTGCCACCCCTCAAGATACGCAGTATTTT,CATPQDTQYF
-,TRBV10-3,-,15,TRBJ2-1,TGTGCCATCAGTGAGATGGCGGGATCAAACAATGAGCAGTTCTTC,CAISEMAGSNNEQFF
-,TRBV11-3,-,14,TRBJ1-5,TGTGCCAGCAGCTTAGGGAGGGCCTTTGGTACGCAGCATTTT,CASSLGRAFGTQHF
-,TRBV7-2,-,15,TRBJ2-2,TGTGCCAGCAGCTTAATGTGGTTCTCCACCGGGGAGCTGTTTTTT,CASSLMWFSTGELFF
-,TRBV29-1,TRBD2,15,TRBJ2-3,TGCAGCGTTGTTCGGACTAGCGGGAGCGCAGATACGCAGTATTTT,CSVVRTSGSADTQYF
-,TRBV7-8,-,16,TRBJ2-7,TGTGCCAGCAGCTTAGAGTCGTCAATAGGAACCTACGAGCAGTACTTC,CASSLESSIGTYEQYF
-,TRBV5-1,-,17,TRBJ1-1,TGCGCCAGCAGCCCGGGACACATCCTCTACAGACACACTGAAGCTTTCTTT,CASSPGHILYRHTEAFF
once,TRBV7-2,TRBD2,14,TRBJ2-1,TGTGCCAGCAACCCTAGCGGGAGGTTTAATGAGCAGTTCTTC,CASNPSGRFNEQFF
-,TRBV5-1,TRBD1,16,TRBJ2-7,TGCGCCAGCAGCTTACCCGGGACAGCTGCTGGCTACGAGCAGTACTTC,CASSLPGTAAGYEQYF
few,TRBV6-1,TRBD1,13,TRBJ1-5,TGTGCCAGCAGAGGACAGGGGGGGACAGACGGTTCATTT,CASRGQGGTDGSF
once,TRBV28,TRBD1,16,TRBJ1-4,TGTGCCAGCAGTGGGACAGGGAGTGGGTACGATGAAAAACTGTTTTTT,CASSGTGSGYDEKLFF
-,TRBV25-1,TRBD1,17,TRBJ1-3,TGTGCCAGCAGTGATCCGTCCGGGACAGGCTCTGGAAACACCATATATTTT,CASSDPSGTGSGNTIYF
-,TRBV6-1,TRBD1,19,TRBJ1-6,TGTGCCAGCAGTGGACAGGGGGCTTTTTCCGGCTCCTATAATTCACCCCTCCACTTT,CASSGQGAFSGSYNSPLHF
once,TRBV4-1,TRBD1,16,TRBJ2-5,TGCGCCAGCAGCCAAGGACAGGGGGCGATTTTAGAGACCCAGTACTTC,CASSQGQGAILETQYF
-,TRBV11-2,TRBD1,15,TRBJ2-1,TGTGCCAGCAGCGCCGGGACAGGGGGTCACAATGAGCAGTTCTTC,CASSAGTGGHNEQFF
-,TRBV30,-,11,TRBJ1-2,TGTGCCTGGAGTGTAGGGGAGAGCTACACCTTC,CAWSVGESYTF
-,TRBV4-3,-,15,TRBJ1-2,TGCGCCAGCAGCCAAGATGGGGGGCCAAACTATGGCTACACCTTC,CASSQDGGPNYGYTF
-,TRBV27,TRBD1,15,TRBJ1-2,TGTGCCAGCAGAGGGGGGACAGGGGGAAGCTATGGCTACACCTTC,CASRGGTGGSYGYTF
-,TRBV18,-,16,TRBJ2-1,TGTGCCAGCTCACCAATCCGGCTAGCCAGGGACAATGAGCAGTTCTTC,CASSPIRLARDNEQFF
-,TRBV7-6,TRBD1,19,TRBJ2-6,TGTGCCAGCAGCTTAGCGCCCCGGGACAGGGTTTCGGGGGCCAACGTCCTGACTTTC,CASSLAPRDRVSGANVLTF
-,TRBV5-1,-,14,TRBJ2-2,TGCGCCAGCAGCTTGGACAGACAAGCCGGGGAGCTGTTTTTT,CASSLDRQAGELFF
-,TRBV6-5,-,15,TRBJ2-6,TGTGCCAGCAGTTTAGGGGTCTCTGGGGCCAACGTCCTGACTTTC,CASSLGVSGANVLTF
-,TRBV6-1,-,15,TRBJ2-2,TGTGCCAGCAGTGAAGGAGCCCGGGAGTCCGGGGAGCTGTTTTTT,CASSEGARESGELFF
once,TRBV19,TRBD1,15,TRBJ1-5,TGTGCCAGTAGTGTGGGACAGGGCCAGGGTCAGCCCCAGCATTTT,CASSVGQGQGQPQHF
-,TRBV30,-,12,TRBJ2-3,TGTGCCCGGAGTGTACAGGCAGATACGCAGTATTTT,CARSVQADTQYF
-,TRBV18,TRBD1,14,TRBJ2-7,TGTGCCAGCTCACCACCGACAGGGAATCACGAGCAGTACTTC,CASSPPTGNHEQYF
-,TRBV9,-,16,TRBJ2-7,TGTGCCAGCAGCGCATCCACAGGGAGGAGGGAATACGAGCAGTACTTC,CASSASTGRREYEQYF